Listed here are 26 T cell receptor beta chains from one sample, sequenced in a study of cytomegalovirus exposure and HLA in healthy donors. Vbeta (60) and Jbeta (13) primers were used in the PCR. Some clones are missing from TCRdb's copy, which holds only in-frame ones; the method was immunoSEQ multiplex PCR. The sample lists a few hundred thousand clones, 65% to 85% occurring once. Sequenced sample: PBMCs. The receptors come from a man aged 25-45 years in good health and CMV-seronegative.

DNA of the CDR3: TGCGCCAGCAGCCAAGATCCAACTAGCGGGGGTCTGGGCGAGCAGTACTTC. It is translated as CASSQDPTSGGLGEQYF. This chain uses TRBV4-1 with TRBJ2-7; 11 bases agree with TRBD2. The CDR3 is 17 residues long. The ends lost 0 bases at V and 6 bases at J; junction bases unmatched: 10. Germline V CDR1 and CDR2: MGHRA, YSYEKL.

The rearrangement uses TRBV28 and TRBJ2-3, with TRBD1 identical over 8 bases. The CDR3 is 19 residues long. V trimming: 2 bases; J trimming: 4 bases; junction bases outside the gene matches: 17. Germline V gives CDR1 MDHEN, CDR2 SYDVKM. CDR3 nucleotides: TGTGCCAGCAGTTTAATCAGAGTTAGGCAGGGGGCGATCGCAGATACGCAGTATTTT. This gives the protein CASSLIRVRQGAIADTQYF.

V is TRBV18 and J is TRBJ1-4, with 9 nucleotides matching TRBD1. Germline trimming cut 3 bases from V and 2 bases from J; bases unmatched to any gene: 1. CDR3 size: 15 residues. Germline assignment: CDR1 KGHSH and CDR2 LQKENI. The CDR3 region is CASSPGQGTNEKLFF. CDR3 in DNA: TGTGCCAGCTCACCCGGACAGGGGACTAATGAAAAACTGTTTTTT.

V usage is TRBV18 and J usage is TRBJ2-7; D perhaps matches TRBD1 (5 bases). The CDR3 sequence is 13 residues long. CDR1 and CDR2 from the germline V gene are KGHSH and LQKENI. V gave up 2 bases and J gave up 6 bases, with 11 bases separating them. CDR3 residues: CASSPSTGGEQYF. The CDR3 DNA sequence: TGTGCCAGCTCACCAAGTACAGGCGGCGAGCAGTACTTC. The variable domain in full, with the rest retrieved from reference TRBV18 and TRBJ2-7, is NAGVMQNPRHLVRRRGQEARLRCSPMKGHSHVYWYRQLPEEGLKFMVYLQKENIIDESGMPKERFSAEFPKEGPSILRIQQVVRGDSAAYFCASSPSTGGEQYFGPGTRLTVT.

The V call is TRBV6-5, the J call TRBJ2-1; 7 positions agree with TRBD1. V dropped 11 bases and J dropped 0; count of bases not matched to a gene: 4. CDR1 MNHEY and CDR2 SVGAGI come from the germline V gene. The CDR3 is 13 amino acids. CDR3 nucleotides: TGTGCCTCCCCAGGGGGCTCCTACAATGAGCAGTTCTTC. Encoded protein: CASPGGSYNEQFF.

The CDR3 coding sequence is TGTGCCAGCTCTCAACAGGGGATTGTCGAGCCCCAGCATTTT. This gives the protein CASSQQGIVEPQHF. This chain joins TRBV18 and TRBJ1-5; 7 nucleotides line up with TRBD1. CDR1 is KGHSH, CDR2 LQKENI, per germline. CDR3 length: 14 amino acids. Trimming cost V 6 bases and J 8 bases; bases outside gene matches: 10.

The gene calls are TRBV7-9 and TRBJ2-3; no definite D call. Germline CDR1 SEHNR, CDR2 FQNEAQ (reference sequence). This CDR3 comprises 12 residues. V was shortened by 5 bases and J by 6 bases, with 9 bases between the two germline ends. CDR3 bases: TGTGCCAGCAGCCTCGTTCCGGATACGCAGTATTTT. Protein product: CASSLVPDTQYF.

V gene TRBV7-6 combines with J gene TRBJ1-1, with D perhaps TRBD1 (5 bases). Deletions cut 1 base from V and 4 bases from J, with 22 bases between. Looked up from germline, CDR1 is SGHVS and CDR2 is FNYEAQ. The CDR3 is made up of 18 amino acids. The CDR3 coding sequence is TGTGCCAGCAGCTTAGAGGAGGTCGGGGGACTAGCCGGCACTGAAGCTTTCTTT. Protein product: CASSLEEVGGLAGTEAFF.

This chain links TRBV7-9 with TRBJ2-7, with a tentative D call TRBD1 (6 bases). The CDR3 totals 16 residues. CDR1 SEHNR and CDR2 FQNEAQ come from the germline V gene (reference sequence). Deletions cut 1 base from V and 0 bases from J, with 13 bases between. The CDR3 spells CASSLVGQLSSYEQYF. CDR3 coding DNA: TGTGCCAGCAGCTTAGTAGGACAGCTTAGCTCCTACGAGCAGTACTTC. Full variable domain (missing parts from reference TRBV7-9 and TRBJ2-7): DTGVSQNPRHKITKRGQNVTFRCDPISEHNRLYWYRQTLGQGPEFLTYFQNEAQLEKSRLLSDRFSAERPKGSFSTLEIQRTEQGDSAMYLCASSLVGQLSSYEQYFGPGTRLTVT.

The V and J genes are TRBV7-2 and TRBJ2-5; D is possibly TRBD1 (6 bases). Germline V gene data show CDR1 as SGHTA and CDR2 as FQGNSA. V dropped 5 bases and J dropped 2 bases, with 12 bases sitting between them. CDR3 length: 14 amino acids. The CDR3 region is CASSLTGLQETQYF. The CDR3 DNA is TGTGCCAGCAGCCTAACAGGGCTTCAAGAGACCCAGTACTTC.

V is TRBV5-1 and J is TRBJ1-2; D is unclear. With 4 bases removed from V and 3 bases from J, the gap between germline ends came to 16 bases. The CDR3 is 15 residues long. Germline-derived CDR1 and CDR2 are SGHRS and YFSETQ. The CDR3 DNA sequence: TGCGCCAGCAGCCCCCGGGGAACAGCCTACTATGGCTACACCTTC. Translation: CASSPRGTAYYGYTF.

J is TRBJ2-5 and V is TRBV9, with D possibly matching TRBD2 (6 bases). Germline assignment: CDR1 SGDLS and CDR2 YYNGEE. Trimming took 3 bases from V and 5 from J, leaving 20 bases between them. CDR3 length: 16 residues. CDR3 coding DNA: TGTGCCAGCAGCGCCGACTCGGGACTCAGGACGGAGACCCAGTACTTC. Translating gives CASSADSGLRTETQYF.

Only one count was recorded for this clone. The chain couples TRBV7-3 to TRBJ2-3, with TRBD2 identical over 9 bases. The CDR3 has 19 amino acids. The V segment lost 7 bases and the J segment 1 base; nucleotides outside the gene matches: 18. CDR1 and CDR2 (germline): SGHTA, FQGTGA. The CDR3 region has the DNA TGTGCCAGCACACATTACACCCTAGCGGGGTCCCTGGGCACAGATACGCAGTATTTT. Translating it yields CASTHYTLAGSLGTDTQYF.

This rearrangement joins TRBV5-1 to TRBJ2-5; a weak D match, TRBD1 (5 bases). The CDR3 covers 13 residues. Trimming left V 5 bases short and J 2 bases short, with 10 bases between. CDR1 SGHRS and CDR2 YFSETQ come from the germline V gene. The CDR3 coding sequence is TGCGCCAGCAGGCAGGGTATGCAAGAGACCCAGTACTTC. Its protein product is CASRQGMQETQYF.

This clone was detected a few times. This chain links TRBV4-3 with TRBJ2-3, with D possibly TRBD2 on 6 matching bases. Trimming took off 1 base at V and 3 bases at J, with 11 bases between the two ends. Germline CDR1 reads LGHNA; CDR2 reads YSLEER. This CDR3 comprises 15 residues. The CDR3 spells CASSQVRLGTDTQYF. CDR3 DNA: TGCGCCAGCAGCCAAGTAAGACTAGGAACAGATACGCAGTATTTT.

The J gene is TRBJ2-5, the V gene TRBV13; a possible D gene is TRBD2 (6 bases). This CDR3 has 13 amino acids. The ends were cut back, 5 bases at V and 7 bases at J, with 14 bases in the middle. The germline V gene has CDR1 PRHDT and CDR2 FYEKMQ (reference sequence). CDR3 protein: CASSPLADGTQYF. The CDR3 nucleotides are TGTGCCAGCAGCCCACTAGCCGACGGGACCCAGTACTTC. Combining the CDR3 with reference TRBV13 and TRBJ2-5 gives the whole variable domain AAGVIQSPRHLIKEKRETATLKCYPIPRHDTVYWYQQGPGQDPQFLISFYEKMQSDKGSIPDRFSAQQFSDYHSELNMSSLELGDSALYFCASSPLADGTQYFGPGTRLLVL.

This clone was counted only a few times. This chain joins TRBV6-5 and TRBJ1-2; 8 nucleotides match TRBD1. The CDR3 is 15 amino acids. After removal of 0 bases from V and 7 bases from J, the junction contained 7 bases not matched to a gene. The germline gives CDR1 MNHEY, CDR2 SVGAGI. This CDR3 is CASSYSIQGEGGYTF. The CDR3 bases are TGTGCCAGCAGTTACTCTATACAGGGGGAGGGTGGCTACACCTTC.

The CDR3 is CASSPRTVAEKLFF. The DNA of the CDR3 is TGTGCCAGCAGCCCACGGACAGTAGCGGAAAAACTGTTTTTT. V and J are TRBV11-1 and TRBJ1-4; tentative D call: TRBD1 (6 bases). The CDR3 runs 14 residues. Germline V lookup: CDR1 SGHAT, CDR2 FQDESV (reference sequence). The V and J ends lost 5 bases and 8 bases respectively, with 15 bases between them.

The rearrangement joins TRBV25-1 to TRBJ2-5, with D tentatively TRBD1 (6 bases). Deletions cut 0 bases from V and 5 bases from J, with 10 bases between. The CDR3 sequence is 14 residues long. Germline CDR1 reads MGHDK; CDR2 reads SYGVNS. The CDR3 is CASSEYRGDETQYF. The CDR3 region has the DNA TGTGCCAGCAGTGAATACAGGGGAGATGAGACCCAGTACTTC.

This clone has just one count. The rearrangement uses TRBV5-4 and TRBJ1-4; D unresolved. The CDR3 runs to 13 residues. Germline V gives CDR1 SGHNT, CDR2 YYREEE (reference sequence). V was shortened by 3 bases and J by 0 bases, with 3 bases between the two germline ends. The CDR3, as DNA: TGTGCCAGCAGCTCCACAACTAATGAAAAACTGTTTTTT. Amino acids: CASSSTTNEKLFF.

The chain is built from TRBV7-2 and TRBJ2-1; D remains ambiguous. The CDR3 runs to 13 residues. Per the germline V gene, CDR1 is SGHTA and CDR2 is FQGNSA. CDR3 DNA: TGTGCTACCGGGTTGAGCTCCTACAATGAGCAGTTCTTC. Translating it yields CATGLSSYNEQFF.

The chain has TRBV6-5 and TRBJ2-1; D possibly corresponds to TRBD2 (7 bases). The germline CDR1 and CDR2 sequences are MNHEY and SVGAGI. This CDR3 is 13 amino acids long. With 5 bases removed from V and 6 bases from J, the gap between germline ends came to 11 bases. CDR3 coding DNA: TGTGCCAGCAGTCCTGGGGGGGCCAATGAGCAGTTCTTC. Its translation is CASSPGGANEQFF.

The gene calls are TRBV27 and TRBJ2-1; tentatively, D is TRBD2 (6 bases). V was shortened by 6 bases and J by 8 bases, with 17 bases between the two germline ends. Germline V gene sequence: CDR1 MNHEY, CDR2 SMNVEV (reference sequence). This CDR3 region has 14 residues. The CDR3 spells CASSHRLGGDEQFF. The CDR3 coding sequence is TGTGCCAGCAGCCATCGCCTTGGAGGGGATGAGCAGTTCTTC.

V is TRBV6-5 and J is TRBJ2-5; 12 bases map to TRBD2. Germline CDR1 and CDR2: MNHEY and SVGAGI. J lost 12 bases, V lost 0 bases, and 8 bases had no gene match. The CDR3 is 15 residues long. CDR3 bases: TGTGCCAGCAGTTACTCGACTAGCGGGGGAACTGCAGAGTACTTC. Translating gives CASSYSTSGGTAEYF.

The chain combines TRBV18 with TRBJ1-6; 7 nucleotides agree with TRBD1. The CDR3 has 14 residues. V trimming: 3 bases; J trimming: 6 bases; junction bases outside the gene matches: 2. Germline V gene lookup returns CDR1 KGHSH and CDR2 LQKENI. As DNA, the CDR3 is TGTGCCAGCTCACCGGGACAGCTTAATTCACCCCTCCACTTT. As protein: CASSPGQLNSPLHF.

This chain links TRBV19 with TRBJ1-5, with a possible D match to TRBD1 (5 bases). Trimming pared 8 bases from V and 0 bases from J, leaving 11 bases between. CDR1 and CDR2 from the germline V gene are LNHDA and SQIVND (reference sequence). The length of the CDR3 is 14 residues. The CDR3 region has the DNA TGTGCCAGTTCCAGGGCCGATAGCAATCAGCCCCAGCATTTT. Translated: CASSRADSNQPQHF.